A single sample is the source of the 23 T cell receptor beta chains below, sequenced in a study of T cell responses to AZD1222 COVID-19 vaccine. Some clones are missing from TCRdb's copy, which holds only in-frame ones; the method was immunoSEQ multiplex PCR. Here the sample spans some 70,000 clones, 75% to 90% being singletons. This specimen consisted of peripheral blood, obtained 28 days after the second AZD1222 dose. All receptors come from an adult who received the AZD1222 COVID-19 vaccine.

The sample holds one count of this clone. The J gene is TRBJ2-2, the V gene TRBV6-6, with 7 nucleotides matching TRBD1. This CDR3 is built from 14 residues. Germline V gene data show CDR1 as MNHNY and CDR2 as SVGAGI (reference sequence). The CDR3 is CATTGQTNTGELFF. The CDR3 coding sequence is TGTGCGACCACGGGACAGACGAACACCGGGGAGCTGTTTTTT.

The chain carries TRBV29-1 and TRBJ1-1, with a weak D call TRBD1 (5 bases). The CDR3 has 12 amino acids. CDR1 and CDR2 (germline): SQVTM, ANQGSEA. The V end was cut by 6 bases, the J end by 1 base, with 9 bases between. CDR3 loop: CSVITGNTEAFF. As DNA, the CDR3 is TGCAGCGTAATTACAGGGAACACTGAAGCTTTCTTT.

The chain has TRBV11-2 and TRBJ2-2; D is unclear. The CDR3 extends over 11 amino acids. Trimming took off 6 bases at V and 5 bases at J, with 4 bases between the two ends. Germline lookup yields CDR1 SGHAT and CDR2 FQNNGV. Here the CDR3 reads CASRRTGELFF. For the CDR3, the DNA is TGTGCCAGCAGACGGACCGGGGAGCTGTTTTTT. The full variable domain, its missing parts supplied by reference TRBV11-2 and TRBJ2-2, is EAGVAQSPRYKIIEKRQSVAFWCNPISGHATLYWYQQILGQGPKLLIQFQNNGVVDDSQLPKDRFSAERLKGVDSTLKIQPAKLEDSAVYLCASRRTGELFFGEGSRLTVL.

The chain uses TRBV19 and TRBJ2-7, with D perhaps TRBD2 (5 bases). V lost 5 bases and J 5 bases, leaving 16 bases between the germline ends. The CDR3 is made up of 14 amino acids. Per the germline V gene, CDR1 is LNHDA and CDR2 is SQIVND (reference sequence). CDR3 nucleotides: TGTGCCAGTAGTTCCTGGACGGGAAGCGACGAGCAGTACTTC. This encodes CASSSWTGSDEQYF.

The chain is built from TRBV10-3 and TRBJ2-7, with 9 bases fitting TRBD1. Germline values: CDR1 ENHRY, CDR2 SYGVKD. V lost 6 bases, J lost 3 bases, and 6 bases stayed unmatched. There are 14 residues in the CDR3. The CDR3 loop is CAIREDRGGYEQYF. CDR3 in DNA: TGTGCCATCAGGGAGGACAGGGGAGGCTACGAGCAGTACTTC.

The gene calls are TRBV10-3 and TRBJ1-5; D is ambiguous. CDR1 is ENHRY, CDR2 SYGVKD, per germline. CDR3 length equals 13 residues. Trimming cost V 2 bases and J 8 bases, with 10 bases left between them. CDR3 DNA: TGTGCCATCAGTGAGACAAATGGGGAGCCCCAGCATTTT. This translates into CAISETNGEPQHF.

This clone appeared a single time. DNA for the CDR3: TGTGCCAGCAGCTTAATTGGTTGGGGGGGTGGCTACACCTTC. Protein: CASSLIGWGGGYTF. The chain joins TRBV7-3 to TRBJ1-2; maybe TRBD1 (5 bases). The CDR3 has 14 residues. V was clipped by 1 base and J by 7 bases, with 13 bases between them. From germline, CDR1 is SGHTA and CDR2 FQGTGA.

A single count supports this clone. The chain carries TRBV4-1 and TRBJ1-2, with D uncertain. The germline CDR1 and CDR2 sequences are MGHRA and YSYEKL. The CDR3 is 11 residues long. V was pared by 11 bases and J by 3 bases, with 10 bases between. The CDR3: CASEGDYGYTF. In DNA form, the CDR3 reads TGCGCCTCAGAGGGCGACTATGGCTACACCTTC.

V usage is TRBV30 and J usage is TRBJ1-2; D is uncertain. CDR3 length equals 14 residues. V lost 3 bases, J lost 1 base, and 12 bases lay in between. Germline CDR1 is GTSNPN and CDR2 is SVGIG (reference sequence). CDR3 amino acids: CAWSMTTINYGYTF. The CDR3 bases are TGTGCCTGGAGCATGACTACAATTAACTATGGCTACACCTTC.

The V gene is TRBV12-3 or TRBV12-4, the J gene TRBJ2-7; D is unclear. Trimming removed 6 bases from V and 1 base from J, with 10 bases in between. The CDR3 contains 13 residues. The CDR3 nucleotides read TGTGCCAGCAGGATGGCACAATCCTACGAGCAGTACTTC. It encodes CASRMAQSYEQYF.

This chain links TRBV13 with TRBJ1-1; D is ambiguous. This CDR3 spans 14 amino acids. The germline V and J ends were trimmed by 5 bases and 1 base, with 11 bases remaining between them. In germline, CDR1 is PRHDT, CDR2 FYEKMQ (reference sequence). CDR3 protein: CASSPGVRNTEAFF. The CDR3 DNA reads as TGTGCCAGCAGCCCCGGTGTAAGGAACACTGAAGCTTTCTTT.

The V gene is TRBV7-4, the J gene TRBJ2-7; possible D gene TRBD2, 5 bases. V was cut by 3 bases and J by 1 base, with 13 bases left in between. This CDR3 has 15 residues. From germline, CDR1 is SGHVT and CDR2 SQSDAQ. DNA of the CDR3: TGTGCCAGCAGCTTGCAAGAGGGTTGGTCCTACGAGCAGTACTTC. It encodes CASSLQEGWSYEQYF.

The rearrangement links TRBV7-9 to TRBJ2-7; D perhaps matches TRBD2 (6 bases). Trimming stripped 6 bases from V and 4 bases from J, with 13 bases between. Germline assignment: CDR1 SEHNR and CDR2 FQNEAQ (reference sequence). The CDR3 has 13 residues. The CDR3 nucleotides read TGTGCCAGCAGGCGGGGCAGCCTTTACGAGCAGTACTTC. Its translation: CASRRGSLYEQYF.

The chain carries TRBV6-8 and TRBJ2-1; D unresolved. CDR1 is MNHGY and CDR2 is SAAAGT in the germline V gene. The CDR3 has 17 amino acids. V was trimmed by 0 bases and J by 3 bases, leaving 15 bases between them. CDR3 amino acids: CASSYSKGPPYYNEQFF. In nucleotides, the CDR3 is TGTGCCAGCAGTTACTCGAAAGGACCGCCTTACTACAATGAGCAGTTCTTC.

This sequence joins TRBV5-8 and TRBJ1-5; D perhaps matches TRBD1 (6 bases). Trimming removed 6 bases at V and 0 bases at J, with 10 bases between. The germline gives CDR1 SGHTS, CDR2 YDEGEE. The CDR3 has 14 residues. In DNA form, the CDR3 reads TGTGCCAGCAACTTACAGGGTAGCAATCAGCCCCAGCATTTT. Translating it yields CASNLQGSNQPQHF.

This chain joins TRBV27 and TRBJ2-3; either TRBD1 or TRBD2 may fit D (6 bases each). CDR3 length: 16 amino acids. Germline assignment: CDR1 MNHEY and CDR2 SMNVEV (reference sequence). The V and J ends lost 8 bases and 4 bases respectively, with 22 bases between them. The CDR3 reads CASSLLTGALADTQYF. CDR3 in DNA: TGTGCCAGCTCCCTGCTGACGGGGGCGCTTGCAGATACGCAGTATTTT.

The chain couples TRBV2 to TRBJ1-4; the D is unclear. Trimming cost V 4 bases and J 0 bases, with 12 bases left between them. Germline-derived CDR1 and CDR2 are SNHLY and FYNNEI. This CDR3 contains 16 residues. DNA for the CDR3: TGTGCCAGCAGTGGGGTGGCAGACGCAACTAATGAAAAACTGTTTTTT. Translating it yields CASSGVADATNEKLFF. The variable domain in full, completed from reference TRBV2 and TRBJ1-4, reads EPEVTQTPSHQVTQMGQEVILRCVPISNHLYFYWYRQILGQKVEFLVSFYNNEISEKSEIFDDQFSVERPDGSNFTLKIRSTKLEDSAMYFCASSGVADATNEKLFFGSGTQLSVL.

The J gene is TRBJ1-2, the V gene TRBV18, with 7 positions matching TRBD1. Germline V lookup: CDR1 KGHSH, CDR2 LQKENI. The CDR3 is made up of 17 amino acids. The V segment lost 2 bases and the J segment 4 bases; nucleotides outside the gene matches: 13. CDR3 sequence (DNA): TGTGCCAGCTCACCATACGAGGACAGGTCGCCTTTCTATGGCTACACCTTC. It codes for CASSPYEDRSPFYGYTF.

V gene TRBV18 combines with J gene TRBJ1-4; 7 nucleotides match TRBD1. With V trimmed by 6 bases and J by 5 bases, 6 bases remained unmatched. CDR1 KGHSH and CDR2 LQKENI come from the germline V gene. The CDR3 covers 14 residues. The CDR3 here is CASSTGQANEKLFF. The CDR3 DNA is TGTGCCAGCTCTACCGGACAGGCAAATGAAAAACTGTTTTTT.

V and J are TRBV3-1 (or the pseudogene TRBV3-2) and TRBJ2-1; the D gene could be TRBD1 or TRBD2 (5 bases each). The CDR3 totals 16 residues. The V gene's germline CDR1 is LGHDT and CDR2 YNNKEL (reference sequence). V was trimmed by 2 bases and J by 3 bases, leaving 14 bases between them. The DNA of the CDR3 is TGTGCCAGCAGCCAACCGGGACGAGACCTCTACAATGAGCAGTTCTTC. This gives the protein CASSQPGRDLYNEQFF.

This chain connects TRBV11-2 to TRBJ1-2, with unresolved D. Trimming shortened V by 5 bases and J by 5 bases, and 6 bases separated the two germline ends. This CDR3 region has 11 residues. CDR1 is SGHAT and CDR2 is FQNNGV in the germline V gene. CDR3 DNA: TGTGCCAGCAGCGGAGCGTATGGCTACACCTTC. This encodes CASSGAYGYTF.

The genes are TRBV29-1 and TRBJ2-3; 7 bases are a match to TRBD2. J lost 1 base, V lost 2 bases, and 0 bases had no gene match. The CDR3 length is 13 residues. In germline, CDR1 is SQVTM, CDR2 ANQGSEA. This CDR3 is CSVERGGTDTQYF. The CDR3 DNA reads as TGCAGCGTTGAACGGGGGGGCACAGATACGCAGTATTTT.

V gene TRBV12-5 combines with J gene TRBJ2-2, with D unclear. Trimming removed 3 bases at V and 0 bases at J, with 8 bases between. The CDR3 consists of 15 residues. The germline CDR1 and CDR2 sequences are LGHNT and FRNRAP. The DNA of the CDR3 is TGTGCTAGTGGTTTAGGGCAAGCGAACACCGGGGAGCTGTTTTTT. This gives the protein CASGLGQANTGELFF. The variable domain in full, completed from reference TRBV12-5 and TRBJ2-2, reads DARVTQTPRHKVTEMGQEVTMRCQPILGHNTVFWYRQTMMQGLELLAYFRNRAPLDDSGMPKDRFSAEMPDATLATLKIQPSEPRDSAVYFCASGLGQANTGELFFGEGSRLTVL.